Reported below is one T cell receptor beta chain. What it binds is unknown. This specimen comes from a study of blood T cells in healthy people across ages. For every donor, a draw yielded approximately 9.9 milliliters of peripheral blood. PCR was performed a second time for about 7 to 12 cycles using a sample-barcoded 5' primer and a J-beta primer mix. MiXCR, applied by TCRdb to the 5' RACE reads, yields one record per CDR3 protein. The data show just under 550,000 distinct CDR3 sequences, with nearly 25% seen just once and approximately 8.7% held by the top ten. Study-wide results and caveats: Per-million-T-cell TCR beta diversity fell roughly linearly with age.

With 6 bases removed from V and 2 bases from J, the gap between germline ends came to 14 bases. The CDR3 extends over 13 amino acids. Germline V gene lookup returns CDR1 DFQATT and CDR2 SNEGSKA (reference sequence). These data were likewise used in another study, on T cells of mothers and their children. That investigation notes: cDNA was made from all extracted RNA, around 1.5 ug per 15 ul.

Sequencing input: blood. This sequence was found in a boy between 5 and 17 years old in good health. V is TRBV20-1 and J is TRBJ2-7; D is perhaps TRBD2 (5 bases). The CDR3 nucleotides are TGCAGTGCCCAGCGCGGGCCACCCTACGAGCAGTACTTC. It specifies CSAQRGPPYEQYF.